Below are 8 T cell receptor beta chains sequenced from a single sample in a study of cytomegalovirus exposure and HLA in healthy donors. The PCR ran on 60 Vbeta and 13 Jbeta primers. The table came from immunoSEQ multiplex PCR; TCRdb's copy has only in-frame clones and leaves some out. The table records over 90,000 clones, 63% of them present only once. Sequences were obtained from PBMCs. These TCRs come from a human donor in good health.

V is TRBV4-1 and J is TRBJ2-7, with TRBD2 identical over 9 bases. V was clipped by 1 base and J by 0 bases; unmatched bases: 7. The CDR3 covers 17 residues. Germline values: CDR1 MGHRA, CDR2 YSYEKL. The CDR3 DNA reads TGCGCCAGCAGCCAAGTAGTTGTTAGCGGGAGCTCCTACGAGCAGTACTTC. This codes for CASSQVVVSGSSYEQYF.

The chain uses TRBV11-2 and TRBJ2-7; possible D gene TRBD2, 6 bases. The CDR3 sequence is 15 residues long. The germline CDR1 and CDR2 sequences are SGHAT and FQNNGV. V lost 3 bases, J lost 3 bases, and 15 bases lay in between. The CDR3 reads CASSLFGTLNYEQYF. Written as DNA, the CDR3 is TGTGCCAGCAGCTTGTTCGGGACTCTCAACTACGAGCAGTACTTC.

V is TRBV25-1 and J is TRBJ2-3; TRBD2 matches at 8 bases. The CDR3 sequence is 13 residues long. Germline loops: CDR1 MGHDK, CDR2 SYGVNS. The junction had 9 bases not matched to a gene; V was cut back by 5 bases and J by 11 bases. CDR3 bases: TGTGCCAGCAGTTCCGATACCGGGAGGGGGCAGTATTTT. Amino acids: CASSSDTGRGQYF.

This clone was seen more than once but under ten times. The chain carries TRBV4-1 and TRBJ2-7; 13 nucleotides line up with TRBD2. The germline gives CDR1 MGHRA, CDR2 YSYEKL. This CDR3 has 15 amino acids. The V and J ends lost 4 bases and 1 base, in that order; junction bases with no gene match: 1. The CDR3 sequence is CASSPGLAGSYEQYF. CDR3 bases: TGCGCCAGCAGCCCGGGACTAGCGGGATCCTACGAGCAGTACTTC.

This clone showed up just once. The chain joins TRBV2 to TRBJ2-2; TRBD2 matches at 7 bases. Germline trimming cut 4 bases from V and 6 bases from J; bases unmatched to any gene: 2. Germline lookup yields CDR1 SNHLY and CDR2 FYNNEI. The CDR3 runs to 13 residues. The CDR3 sequence: CASSGTSPGELFF. The DNA of the CDR3 is TGTGCCAGCAGTGGGACTAGTCCCGGGGAGCTGTTTTTT.

The chain links TRBV7-3 to TRBJ2-1; 7 positions agree with TRBD2. Germline CDR1 is SGHTA and CDR2 is FQGTGA. The junction had 3 bases not matched to a gene; V was cut back by 1 base and J by 3 bases. The CDR3 is made up of 15 amino acids. The CDR3 reads CASSLRAGVYNEQFF. Here the CDR3 DNA reads TGTGCCAGCAGCTTAAGGGCGGGAGTCTACAATGAGCAGTTCTTC.

This clone was observed a few times. The rearrangement joins TRBV30 to TRBJ1-5, with 10 bases that match TRBD1. V shed 2 bases and J 5 bases; nucleotides not matched to a gene: 6. This CDR3 spans 15 amino acids. From germline, CDR1 is GTSNPN and CDR2 SVGIG (reference sequence). The CDR3 protein is CAWSIGTGVHQPQHF. DNA of the CDR3: TGTGCCTGGAGTATAGGGACAGGGGTACATCAGCCCCAGCATTTT.

This chain uses TRBV7-9 with TRBJ2-7; 7 bases line up with TRBD1. V lost 5 bases and J lost 3; bases outside the gene matches: 4. This CDR3 is built from 13 residues. CDR1 SEHNR and CDR2 FQNEAQ come from the germline V gene (reference sequence). Here the CDR3 reads CASSKRQGYEQYF. The CDR3 region has the DNA TGTGCCAGCAGCAAACGACAGGGCTACGAGCAGTACTTC.